This T cell receptor beta chain comes out of a study of T cell responses to AZD1222 COVID-19 vaccine. With V trimmed by 5 bases and J by 7 bases, 7 bases remained unmatched. CDR1 and CDR2 from the germline V gene are SEHNR and FQNEAQ (reference sequence). CDR3 length: 14 residues. The data were produced by immunoSEQ multiplex PCR, yet TCRdb's version contains in-frame clones alone and is incomplete. The sample includes 110,000 to 150,000 clones, around 90% seen only once; the top ten take approximately 3%. This TCR derives from an adult in good health. The input for sequencing was peripheral blood, taken on day 0 of AZD1222 vaccination. The chain combines TRBV7-9 with TRBJ2-2, with TRBD1 identical over 7 bases. CDR3 nucleotide sequence: TGTGCCAGCAGCAAAGGGGGCCCGGGCGGGGAGCTGTTTTTT. This sequence encodes CASSKGGPGGELFF.